This T cell receptor (beta chain) originates from a study of cytomegalovirus exposure and HLA in healthy donors. Donors had nominal health at sampling but likely had unrecorded immune exposures. A multiplex PCR was run with 60 Vbeta primers and 13 Jbeta primers. Generated by immunoSEQ multiplex PCR, the TCRdb table keeps only in-frame clones and is missing some. This table has 100,000 to 150,000 clones, about three quarters appearing once. Sequenced material: PBMCs. The clonotype was recovered from a man aged 45-60 years in good health and CMV-seronegative.

CDR3 sequence reads: CASSERDNQPQHF. CDR3 coding DNA: TGTGCCAGCAGTGAACGCGATAATCAGCCCCAGCATTTT. V and J are TRBV6-1 and TRBJ1-5; D is uncertain. Deletions cut 2 bases from V and 4 bases from J, with 6 bases between. The CDR3 contains 13 residues. Germline values: CDR1 MNHNS, CDR2 SASEGT.